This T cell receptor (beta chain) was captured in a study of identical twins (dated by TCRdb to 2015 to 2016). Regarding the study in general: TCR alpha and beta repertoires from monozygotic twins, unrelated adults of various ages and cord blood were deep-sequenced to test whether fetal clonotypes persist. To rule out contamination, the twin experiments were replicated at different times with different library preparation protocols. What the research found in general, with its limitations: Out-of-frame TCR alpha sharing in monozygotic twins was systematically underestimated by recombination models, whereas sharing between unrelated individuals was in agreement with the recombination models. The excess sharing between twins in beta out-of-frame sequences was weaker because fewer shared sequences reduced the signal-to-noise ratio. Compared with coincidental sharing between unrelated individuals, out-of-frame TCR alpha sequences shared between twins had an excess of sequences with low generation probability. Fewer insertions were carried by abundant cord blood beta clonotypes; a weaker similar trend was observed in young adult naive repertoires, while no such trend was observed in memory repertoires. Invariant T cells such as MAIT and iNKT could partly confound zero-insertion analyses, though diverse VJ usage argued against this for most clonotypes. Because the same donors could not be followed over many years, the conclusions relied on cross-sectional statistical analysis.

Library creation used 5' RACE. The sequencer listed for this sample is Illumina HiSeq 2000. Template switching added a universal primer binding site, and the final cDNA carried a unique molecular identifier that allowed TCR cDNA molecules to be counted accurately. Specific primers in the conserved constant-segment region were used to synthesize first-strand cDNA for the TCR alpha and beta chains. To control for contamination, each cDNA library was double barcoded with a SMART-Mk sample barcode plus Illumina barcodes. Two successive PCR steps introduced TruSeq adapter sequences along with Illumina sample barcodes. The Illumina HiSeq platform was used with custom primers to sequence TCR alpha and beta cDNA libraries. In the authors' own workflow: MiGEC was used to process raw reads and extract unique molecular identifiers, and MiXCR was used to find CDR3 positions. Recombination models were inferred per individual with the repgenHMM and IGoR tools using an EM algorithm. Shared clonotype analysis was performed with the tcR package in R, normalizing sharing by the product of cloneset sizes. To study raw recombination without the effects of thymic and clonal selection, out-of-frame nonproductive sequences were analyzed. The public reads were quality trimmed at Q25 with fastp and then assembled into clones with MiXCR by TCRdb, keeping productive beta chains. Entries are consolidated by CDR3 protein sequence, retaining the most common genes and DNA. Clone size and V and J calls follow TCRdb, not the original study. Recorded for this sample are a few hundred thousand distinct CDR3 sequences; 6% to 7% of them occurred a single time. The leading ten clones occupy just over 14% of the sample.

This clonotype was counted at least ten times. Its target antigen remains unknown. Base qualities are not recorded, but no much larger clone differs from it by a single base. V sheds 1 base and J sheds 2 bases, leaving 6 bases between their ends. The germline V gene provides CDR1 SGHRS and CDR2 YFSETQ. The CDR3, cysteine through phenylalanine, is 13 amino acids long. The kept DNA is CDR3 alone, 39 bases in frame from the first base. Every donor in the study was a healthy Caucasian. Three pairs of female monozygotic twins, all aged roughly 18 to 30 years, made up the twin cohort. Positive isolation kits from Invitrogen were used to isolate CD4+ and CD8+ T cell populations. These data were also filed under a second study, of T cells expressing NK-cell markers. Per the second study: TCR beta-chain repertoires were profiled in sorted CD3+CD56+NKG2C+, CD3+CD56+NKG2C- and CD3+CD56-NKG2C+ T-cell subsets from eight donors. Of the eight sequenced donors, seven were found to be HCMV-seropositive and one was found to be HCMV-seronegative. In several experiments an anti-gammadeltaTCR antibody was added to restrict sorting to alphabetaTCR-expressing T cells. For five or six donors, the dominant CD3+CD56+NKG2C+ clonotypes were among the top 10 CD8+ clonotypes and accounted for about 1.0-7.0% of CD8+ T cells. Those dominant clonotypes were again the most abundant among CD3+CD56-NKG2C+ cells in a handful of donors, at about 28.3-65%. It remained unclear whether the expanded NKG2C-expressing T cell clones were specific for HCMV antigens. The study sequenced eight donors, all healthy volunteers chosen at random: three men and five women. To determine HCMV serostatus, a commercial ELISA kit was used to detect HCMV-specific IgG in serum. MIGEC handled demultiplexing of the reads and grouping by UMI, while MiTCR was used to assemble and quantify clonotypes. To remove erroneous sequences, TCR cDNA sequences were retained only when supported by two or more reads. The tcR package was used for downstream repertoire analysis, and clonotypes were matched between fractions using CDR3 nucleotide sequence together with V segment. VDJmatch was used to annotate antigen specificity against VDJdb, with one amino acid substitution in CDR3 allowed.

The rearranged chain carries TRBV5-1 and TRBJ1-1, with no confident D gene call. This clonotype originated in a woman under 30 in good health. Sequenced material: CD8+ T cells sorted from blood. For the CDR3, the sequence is CASSLITNTEAFF. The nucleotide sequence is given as TGCGCCAGCAGCTTGATCACCAACACTGAAGCTTTCTTT. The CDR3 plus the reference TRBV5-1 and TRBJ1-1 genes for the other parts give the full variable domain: KAGVTQTPRYLIKTRGQQVTLSCSPISGHRSVSWYQQTPGQGLQFLFEYFSETQRNKGNFPGRFSGRQFSNSRSEMNVSTLELGDSALYLCASSLITNTEAFFGQGTRLTVV.